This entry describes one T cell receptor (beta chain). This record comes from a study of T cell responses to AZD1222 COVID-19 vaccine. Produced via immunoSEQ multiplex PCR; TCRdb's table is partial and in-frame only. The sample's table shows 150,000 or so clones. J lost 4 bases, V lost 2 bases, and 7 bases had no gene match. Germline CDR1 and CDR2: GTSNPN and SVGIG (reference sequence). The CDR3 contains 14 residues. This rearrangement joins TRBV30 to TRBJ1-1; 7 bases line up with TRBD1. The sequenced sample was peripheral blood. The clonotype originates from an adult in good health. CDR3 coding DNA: TGTGCCTGGAGTCTAAAGGGACAGTTCACTGAAGCTTTCTTT. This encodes CAWSLKGQFTEAFF.